Listed below are T cell receptor beta chains from one sample, sequenced in a study of T-cell memory formation after mild COVID-19. A single record per CDR3 protein comes from TCRdb applying MiXCR to the 5' RACE reads. Of approximately 46,000 distinct CDR3 sequences listed, roughly 7% are singletons. Sequencing input: PBMCs or a T cell subset sorted from them (not recorded which). Source of these receptors: an adult who had mild COVID-19 (a few samples of this study predate the infection). Cell type and time point are not known. The CDR3 runs from the conserved cysteine through the conserved F or W. The D gene is left open where the match is weak. Clone size is given for some rows only: seen once, a few or many times, or a class if the clone is expanded.

.	TRBV7-9	TRBJ1-2	.	TGTGCCAGCAGCTTAGGGCGCCAAGGGGGACCCACCTTC	CASSLGRQGGPTF
TRBD2	TRBV5-5	TRBJ2-3	few	TGTGCCAGCAGCTTGGAGGCTAGCGGGAGCGTCACAGATACGCAGTATTTT	CASSLEASGSVTDTQYF
.	TRBV3-1	TRBJ2-1	few	TGTGCCAGCGGCGGCAGCTCCTACAATGAGCAGTTCTTC	CASGGSSYNEQFF
.	TRBV5-5	TRBJ1-5	.	TGTGCCAGCAGCTTGATAACAGAGAGGGGGCCCCAGCATTTT	CASSLITERGPQHF
.	TRBV20-1	TRBJ2-7	many	TGCAGTGCTAGGGAAGAGACCGGGGCCTACCACTACGAGCAGTACTTC	CSAREETGAYHYEQYF
.	TRBV4-1	TRBJ2-1	.	TGCGCCAGCAGCCAAGATGGCGTATTCGAGCAGTTCTTC	CASSQDGVFEQFF
.	TRBV5-6	TRBJ2-7	many	TGTGCCAGCAGCTTGGCCAGACCCCTACCGGCCATCGAGCAGTACTTC	CASSLARPLPAIEQYF
.	TRBV6-2/TRBV6-3	TRBJ2-1	many	TGTGCCAGCACCACCGGGCCAGGGTGGTTCTTC	CASTTGPGWFF
.	TRBV2	TRBJ2-1	few	TGTGCCAGCAGTGGAAACACGAATGAGCAGTTCTTC	CASSGNTNEQFF
.	TRBV12-3/TRBV12-4	TRBJ2-3	many	TGTGCCAGCAGCCTCGACGGGAGCACAGATACGCAGTATTTT	CASSLDGSTDTQYF
TRBD1	TRBV3-1	TRBJ1-1	many	TGTGCCAGCAGCCTGCATTTAGGACAGGGTCCCACTGAAGCTTTCTTT	CASSLHLGQGPTEAFF
.	TRBV5-5	TRBJ2-7	few	TGTGCCAGCAGCCATATAACACCCTACGAGCAGTACTTC	CASSHITPYEQYF
.	TRBV7-2	TRBJ1-3	few	TGTGCCAGCAGCCGGCCTGGGACGGTCTCTGGAAACACCATATATTTT	CASSRPGTVSGNTIYF
.	TRBV6-1	TRBJ1-5	few	TGTGCCAGCAGAAAGACACAGTCGGGCAATCAGCCCCAGCATTTT	CASRKTQSGNQPQHF
.	TRBV7-2	TRBJ1-2	.	TGTGCCAGCAGCTTAGACAGTCAGAGCTATGGCTACACCTTC	CASSLDSQSYGYTF
TRBD1	TRBV6-5	TRBJ2-3	many	TGTGCCAGCAGAATACAGGGGGCTGGTCGGGATACGCAGTATTTT	CASRIQGAGRDTQYF
.	TRBV20-1	TRBJ1-5	few	TGCAGTGCTAGAGGCGGAGGGAATAGCAATCAGCCCCAGCATTTT	CSARGGGNSNQPQHF
.	TRBV30	TRBJ1-2	.	TGTGCCTGGGTTAAGCCGGCCAACCGGGGCTACACCTTC	CAWVKPANRGYTF
.	TRBV7-2	TRBJ1-1	.	TGTGCCAGCAGCTTAGGGGGGCGGGGAACCTTTTCCGAAGCTTTCTTT	CASSLGGRGTFSEAFF
.	TRBV2	TRBJ2-7	.	TGTGCCAGCAGTGACCGGGTTCCCTACGAGCAGTACTTC	CASSDRVPYEQYF
.	TRBV20-1	TRBJ2-5	.	TGCAGTGCCCGACCCGGGGGCGGTCAAGAGACCCAGTACTTC	CSARPGGGQETQYF
.	TRBV7-3	TRBJ1-2	many	TGTGCCAGCAGCTTAACGCCCGGGGGAAACTATGGCTACACCTTC	CASSLTPGGNYGYTF
TRBD1	TRBV5-1	TRBJ2-2	many	TGCGCCAGCAGCTTCGGGACAGGGCTTTACACCGGGGAGCTGTTTTTT	CASSFGTGLYTGELFF
TRBD2	TRBV28	TRBJ2-7	.	TGTGCCAGCAGTCGCGCTAGCGGGAGTGAACACGAGCAGTACTTC	CASSRASGSEHEQYF
.	TRBV16	TRBJ1-1	.	TGTGCCAGCAGCCAAAGAAGGGGAGTAGCTTTCTTT	CASSQRRGVAFF
.	TRBV7-8	TRBJ2-1	few	TGTGCCAGCAGCTCACTACTCCAGCGCAATGAGCAGTTCTTC	CASSSLLQRNEQFF
.	TRBV20-1	TRBJ2-5	few	TGCAGTGCTAGAGACGGTACTAGGGGGGAAAGGACCCAGTACTTC	CSARDGTRGERTQYF
.	TRBV29-1	TRBJ1-2	few	TGCAGCGTCCGGCTGGGACTCAAGGATGGCTACACCTTC	CSVRLGLKDGYTF
TRBD1	TRBV4-3	TRBJ1-5	few	TGCGCCAGCAGCCAAGATTCGGGGCAGGGGGGCCTTCCCCAGCATTTT	CASSQDSGQGGLPQHF
.	TRBV18	TRBJ2-7	few	TGTGCCAGCTCACCACCGGCGGTTGGGTTCTACGAGCAGTACTTC	CASSPPAVGFYEQYF
.	TRBV6-1	TRBJ1-1	.	TGTGCCAGCGCCAGGCAGGGGAACACTGAAGCTTTCTTT	CASARQGNTEAFF
.	TRBV10-3	TRBJ2-1	.	TGTGCCATCAAATCCCATTTGATGGTCCATGAGCAGTTCTTC	CAIKSHLMVHEQFF
TRBD2	TRBV5-1	TRBJ2-3	many	TGCGCCAGCAGCTTTGGGACTAGCGGGAGTCGGCTGGATACGCAGTATTTT	CASSFGTSGSRLDTQYF
.	TRBV7-6	TRBJ2-5	many	TGTGCCAGCACCCTCGATGGGGGCTTCCAAGAGACCCAGTACTTC	CASTLDGGFQETQYF
TRBD2	TRBV20-1	TRBJ2-4	many	TGCAGTGCTAGGGCTAGCGGGAGGGCCTTAGAAATCGGCAAAAACATTCAGTACTTC	CSARASGRALEIGKNIQYF
.	TRBV15	TRBJ2-4	many	TGTGCCACCAGCAGGGGATCCGGGACGGAAAATAACATTCAGTACTTC	CATSRGSGTENNIQYF
.	TRBV30	TRBJ2-1	.	TGTGCCTGGGACAACGGACTAACCTACAATGAGCAGTTCTTC	CAWDNGLTYNEQFF
TRBD1	TRBV4-1	TRBJ2-6	many	TGCGCCAGCAGACAGACAGGGTCGGCGTCTGGGGCCAACGTCCTGACTTTC	CASRQTGSASGANVLTF
.	TRBV6-2/TRBV6-3	TRBJ1-5	few	TGTGCCACCTCGGACAGTAATAGCAATCAGCCCCAGCATTTT	CATSDSNSNQPQHF
.	TRBV3-1	TRBJ2-5	.	TGTGCCAGCAGCCAAGATAGGGAGACCCAGTACTTC	CASSQDRETQYF
.	TRBV19	TRBJ2-1	.	TGTGCCGCGGGACGGGCCGAATACAATGAGCAGTTCTTC	CAAGRAEYNEQFF
.	TRBV7-9	TRBJ2-2	many	TGTGCCAGCAGCTTATCCTCCCGGGGGAACACCGGGGAGCTGTTTTTT	CASSLSSRGNTGELFF
.	TRBV25-1	TRBJ2-3	many	TGTGCCAGCTTTGGGCGGGCCGGAGATACGCAGTATTTT	CASFGRAGDTQYF
.	TRBV24-1	TRBJ1-2	few	TGTGCCTCACAGGCGGGGACGGGCTATGGCTACACCTTC	CASQAGTGYGYTF